The 18 T cell receptor beta chains below come from one sample, sequenced in a study of blood T cell repertoires in COVID-19. Sequenced by immunoSEQ multiplex PCR; TCRdb stores in-frame clones only, minus some. This sample carries some 78,000 clones, roughly 85% of them seen once, and the ten largest clones take around 5%. Material: peripheral blood. These TCRs come from a woman of 80 years or more with active or convalescent COVID-19.

The chain has TRBV7-2 and TRBJ2-7; 9 nucleotides line up with TRBD2. The CDR3 is 16 amino acids. Germline lookup yields CDR1 SGHTA and CDR2 FQGNSA. V gave up 5 bases and J gave up 6 bases; unmatched junction bases: 14. CDR3 in DNA: TGTGCCAGCAGCCCCCAGCGGGGGGCGGGAGGTATCGAGCAGTACTTC. This codes for CASSPQRGAGGIEQYF.

The V and J genes are TRBV4-3 and TRBJ1-5; tentatively, D is TRBD1 (5 bases). Looked up from germline, CDR1 is LGHNA and CDR2 is YSLEER. The V gene lost 1 base and the J gene lost 6 bases, with 10 bases spanning the gap. The CDR3 consists of 14 residues. The CDR3 DNA reads TGCGCCAGCAGCCAAGCCCCGGGGGTTCAGCCCCAGCATTTT. Translated, it gives CASSQAPGVQPQHF.

The V call is TRBV6-5, the J call TRBJ2-7, with TRBD2 identical over 10 bases. The J segment lost 3 bases and the V segment lost 0 bases, leaving 5 bases of the junction unmatched. From germline, CDR1 is MNHEY and CDR2 SVGAGI. This CDR3 comprises 16 residues. The CDR3 nucleotides are TGTGCCAGCAGTTACTCTAGGCTAGCGGGGGTCTACGAGCAGTACTTC. This gives the protein CASSYSRLAGVYEQYF.

This clone was recorded once. CDR3 in DNA: TGCGCCAGCAGCTTGGGGACTAGCGGGAGTGTTGACGAGCAGTACTTC. It specifies CASSLGTSGSVDEQYF. V and J are TRBV5-1 and TRBJ2-7; 13 bases line up with TRBD2. Germline assignment: CDR1 SGHRS and CDR2 YFSETQ. The J segment lost 5 bases and the V segment lost 0 bases, leaving 5 bases of the junction unmatched. The CDR3 has 16 residues.

This chain uses TRBV7-2 with TRBJ2-1; 11 nucleotides align to TRBD2. This CDR3 contains 17 residues. Looked up from germline, CDR1 is SGHTA and CDR2 is FQGNSA. V lost 7 bases, J lost 4 bases, and 12 bases stayed unmatched. As DNA, the CDR3 is TGTGCCAGCACCCGAATGACTAGCGGGGCTACATACAATGAGCAGTTCTTC. As protein: CASTRMTSGATYNEQFF.

The V and J genes are TRBV19 and TRBJ1-1, with 8 bases matching TRBD1. Germline CDR1 reads LNHDA; CDR2 reads SQIVND (reference sequence). Trimming removed 6 bases from V and 5 bases from J; junction bases left unmatched: 8. The CDR3 runs to 14 residues. The CDR3 coding sequence is TGTGCCAGTAGCCACAGGGGGATGCGGACTGAAGCTTTCTTT. Its protein is CASSHRGMRTEAFF.

V is TRBV14 and J is TRBJ2-1; unclear D gene. Germline lookup yields CDR1 SGHDN and CDR2 FVKESK. This CDR3 spans 17 amino acids. Trimming cost V 6 bases and J 0 bases, with 18 bases left between them. CDR3 sequence: CASSNDKSSFSYNEQFF. The CDR3 coding sequence is TGTGCCAGCAGTAACGACAAGTCCTCCTTCTCCTACAATGAGCAGTTCTTC.

This sequence joins TRBV5-4 and TRBJ2-5, with a weak D call TRBD2 (6 bases). CDR1 is SGHNT and CDR2 is YYREEE in the germline V gene (reference sequence). This CDR3 has 15 residues. Trimming pared 4 bases from V and 0 bases from J, leaving 13 bases between. The CDR3 coding sequence is TGTGCCAGCAGCGCGGGACTCCCGTACCAAGAGACCCAGTACTTC. It codes for CASSAGLPYQETQYF.

The chain couples TRBV5-4 to TRBJ2-7; TRBD2 matches 9 bases. The CDR3 contains 16 residues. V lost 4 bases, J lost 3 bases, and 11 bases stayed unmatched. Germline lookup yields CDR1 SGHNT and CDR2 YYREEE (reference sequence). CDR3 region: CASSPRASGINYEQYF. The DNA for the CDR3 is TGTGCCAGCAGCCCTCGGGCTAGCGGGATAAACTACGAGCAGTACTTC.

This chain joins TRBV21-1 and TRBJ2-1; TRBD1, the table's D call, was not compared with the DNA. TRBV21-1 is classified as a pseudogene. CDR3 size: 17 residues. CDR3 in amino acids: CASSHKPGQGSTDEQFF. The DNA of the CDR3 is TGTGCCAGCAGCCACAAACCGGGACAGGGGAGTACCGATGAGCAGTTCTTC.

V and J are TRBV9 and TRBJ1-3; 7 nucleotides agree with TRBD1. Germline V gives CDR1 SGDLS, CDR2 YYNGEE. The ends lost 4 bases at V and 9 bases at J; junction bases unmatched: 10. The CDR3 is 14 residues long. The CDR3 sequence is CASSPRTGSGTIYF. The CDR3 DNA reads as TGTGCCAGCAGCCCACGGACAGGCAGCGGCACCATATATTTT.

The chain carries TRBV6-6 and TRBJ1-1; TRBD1 aligns across 7 bases. The germline gives CDR1 MNHNY, CDR2 SVGAGI (reference sequence). The V and J ends lost 10 bases and 2 bases, in that order; junction bases with no gene match: 13. The CDR3 runs 15 residues. CDR3 DNA: TGTGCCACCTCTTCTTTCCGGGACAGTAACACTGAAGCTTTCTTT. It codes for CATSSFRDSNTEAFF.

The CDR3, as DNA: TGCGCCAGCAGCCAAGATCTCAAGCGGTCCAACACCGGGGAGCTGTTTTTT. Amino acid sequence: CASSQDLKRSNTGELFF. The chain links TRBV4-1 to TRBJ2-2, with D possibly being TRBD2 (5 bases). CDR3 size: 17 residues. From germline, CDR1 is MGHRA and CDR2 YSYEKL. V was trimmed by 0 bases and J by 2 bases, leaving 13 bases between them.

This chain connects TRBV5-4 to TRBJ1-3, with D perhaps TRBD1 (6 bases). The CDR3 is 15 amino acids. The germline gives CDR1 SGHNT, CDR2 YYREEE (reference sequence). Between the trimmed V and J ends, which lost 0 bases and 2 bases, there was a span of 9 bases. CDR3 nucleotide sequence: TGTGCCAGCAGCTTGGGCAGGGGCCCTGGAAACACCATATATTTT. This sequence encodes CASSLGRGPGNTIYF.

The rearrangement uses TRBV28 and TRBJ1-2; TRBD1 is a possible D gene (6 bases). Germline V gene data show CDR1 as MDHEN and CDR2 as SYDVKM. CDR3 size: 13 residues. V was trimmed by 6 bases and J by 4 bases, leaving 12 bases between them. Here the CDR3 DNA reads TGTGCCAGCAGGACGACAGGTGTCTATGGCTACACCTTC. It codes for CASRTTGVYGYTF.

This chain connects TRBV6-5 to TRBJ2-2, with 8 bases identical to TRBD2. The J segment lost 4 bases and the V segment lost 6 bases, leaving 7 bases of the junction unmatched. The CDR3 extends over 15 amino acids. From germline, CDR1 is MNHEY and CDR2 SVGAGI. CDR3: CASRRGGSGTGELFF. CDR3 bases: TGTGCCAGCAGACGCGGGGGGTCGGGCACCGGGGAGCTGTTTTTT.

The genes are TRBV3-1 (or the pseudogene TRBV3-2) and TRBJ2-2; TRBD2 agrees at 7 bases. This CDR3 is 17 amino acids long. V shed 0 bases and J 2 bases; nucleotides not matched to a gene: 6. CDR1 LGHDT and CDR2 YNNKEL come from the germline V gene (reference sequence). The CDR3 sequence: CASSQDCTSENTGELFF. Here the CDR3 DNA reads TGTGCCAGCAGCCAAGATTGCACTAGCGAAAACACCGGGGAGCTGTTTTTT.

CDR3 sequence: CASSLRRGVASSYNEQFF. Written as DNA, the CDR3 is TGCGCCAGCAGCTTGCGCAGGGGAGTAGCGAGCTCCTACAATGAGCAGTTCTTC. The rearrangement links TRBV5-1 to TRBJ2-1; a weak D match, TRBD1 (6 bases). The CDR3 spans 18 residues. The germline gives CDR1 SGHRS, CDR2 YFSETQ. V was trimmed by 1 base and J by 0 bases, leaving 17 bases between them.